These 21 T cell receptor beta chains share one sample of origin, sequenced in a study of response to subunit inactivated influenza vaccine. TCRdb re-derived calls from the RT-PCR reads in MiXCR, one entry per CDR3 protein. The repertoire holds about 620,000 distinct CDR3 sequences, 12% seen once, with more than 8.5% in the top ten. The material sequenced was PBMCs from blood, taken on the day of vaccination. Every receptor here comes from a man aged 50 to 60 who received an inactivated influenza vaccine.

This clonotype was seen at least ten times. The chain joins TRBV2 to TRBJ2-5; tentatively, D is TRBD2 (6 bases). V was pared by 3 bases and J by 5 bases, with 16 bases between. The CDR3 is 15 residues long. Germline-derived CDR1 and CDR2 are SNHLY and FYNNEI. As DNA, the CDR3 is TGTGCCAGCAGTGATAGACTGGGAGGCGGGGAGACCCAGTACTTC. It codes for CASSDRLGGGETQYF.

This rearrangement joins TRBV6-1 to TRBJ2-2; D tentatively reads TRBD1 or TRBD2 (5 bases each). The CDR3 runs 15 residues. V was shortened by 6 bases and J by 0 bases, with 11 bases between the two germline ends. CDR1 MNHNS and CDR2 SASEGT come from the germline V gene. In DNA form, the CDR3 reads TGTGCCAGCAGAGATCAGGGAGCGAACACCGGGGAGCTGTTTTTT. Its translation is CASRDQGANTGELFF.

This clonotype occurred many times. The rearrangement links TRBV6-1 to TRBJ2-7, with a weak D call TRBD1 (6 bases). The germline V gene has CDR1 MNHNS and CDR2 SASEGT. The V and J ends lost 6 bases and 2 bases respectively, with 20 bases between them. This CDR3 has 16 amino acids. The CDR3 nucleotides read TGTGCCAGCAGCCCCCCACCGGGACACCCAACCTACGAGCAGTACTTC. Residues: CASSPPPGHPTYEQYF.

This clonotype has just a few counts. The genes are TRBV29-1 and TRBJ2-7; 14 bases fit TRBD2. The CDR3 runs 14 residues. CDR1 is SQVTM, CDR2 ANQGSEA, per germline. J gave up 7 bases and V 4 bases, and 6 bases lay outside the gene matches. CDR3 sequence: CSVAPGLAGGEQYF. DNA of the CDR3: TGCAGCGTTGCCCCTGGACTAGCGGGAGGAGAGCAGTACTTC.

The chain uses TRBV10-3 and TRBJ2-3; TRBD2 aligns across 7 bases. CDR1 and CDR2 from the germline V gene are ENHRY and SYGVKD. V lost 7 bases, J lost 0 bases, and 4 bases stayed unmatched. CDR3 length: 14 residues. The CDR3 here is CAITSAGSTDTQYF. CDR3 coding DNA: TGTGCCATCACCTCAGCGGGGAGCACAGATACGCAGTATTTT.

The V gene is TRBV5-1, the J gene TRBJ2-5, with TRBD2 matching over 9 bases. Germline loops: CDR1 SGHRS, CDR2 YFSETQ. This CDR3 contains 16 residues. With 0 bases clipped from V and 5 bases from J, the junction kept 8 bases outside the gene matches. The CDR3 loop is CASSLALAGSGETQYF. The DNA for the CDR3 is TGCGCCAGCAGCTTGGCGCTAGCGGGGTCGGGGGAGACCCAGTACTTC.

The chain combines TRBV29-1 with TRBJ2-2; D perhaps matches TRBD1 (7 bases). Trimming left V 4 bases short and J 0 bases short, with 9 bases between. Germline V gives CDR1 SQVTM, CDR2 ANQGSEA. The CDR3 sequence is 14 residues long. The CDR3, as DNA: TGCAGCGTTGGCGGGACAGCGAACACCGGGGAGCTGTTTTTT. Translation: CSVGGTANTGELFF.

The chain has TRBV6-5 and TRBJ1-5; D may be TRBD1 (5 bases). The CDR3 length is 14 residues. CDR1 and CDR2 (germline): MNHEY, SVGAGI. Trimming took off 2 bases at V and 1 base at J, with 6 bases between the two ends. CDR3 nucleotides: TGTGCCAGCAGTTACGACAGCAGCAATCAGCCCCAGCATTTT. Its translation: CASSYDSSNQPQHF.

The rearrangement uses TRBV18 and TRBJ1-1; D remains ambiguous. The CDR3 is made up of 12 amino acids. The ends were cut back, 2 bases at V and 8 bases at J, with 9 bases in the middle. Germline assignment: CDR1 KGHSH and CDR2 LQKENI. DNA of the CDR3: TGTGCCAGCTCACCAGCGAGCAACGAAGCTTTCTTT. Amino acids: CASSPASNEAFF.

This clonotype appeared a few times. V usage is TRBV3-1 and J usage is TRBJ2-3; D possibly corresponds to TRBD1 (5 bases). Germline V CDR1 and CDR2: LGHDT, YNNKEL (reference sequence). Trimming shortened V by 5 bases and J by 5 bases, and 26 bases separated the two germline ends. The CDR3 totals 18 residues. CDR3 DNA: TGTGCCAGCAGCAGCCCTAACGGACATCACACACCTCAAGATACGCAGTATTTT. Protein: CASSSPNGHHTPQDTQYF.

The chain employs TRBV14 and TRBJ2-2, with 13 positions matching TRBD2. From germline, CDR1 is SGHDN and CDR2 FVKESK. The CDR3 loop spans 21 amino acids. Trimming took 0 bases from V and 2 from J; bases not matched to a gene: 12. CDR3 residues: CASSQDPRLAGGLLNTGELFF. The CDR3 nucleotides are TGTGCCAGCAGCCAAGATCCCCGACTAGCGGGAGGTCTCCTTAACACCGGGGAGCTGTTTTTT.

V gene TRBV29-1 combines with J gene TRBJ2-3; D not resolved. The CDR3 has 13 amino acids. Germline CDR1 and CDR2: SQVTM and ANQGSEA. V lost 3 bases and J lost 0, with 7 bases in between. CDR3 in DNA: TGCAGCGTTGATCCCCAGAGCACAGATACGCAGTATTTT. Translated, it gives CSVDPQSTDTQYF.

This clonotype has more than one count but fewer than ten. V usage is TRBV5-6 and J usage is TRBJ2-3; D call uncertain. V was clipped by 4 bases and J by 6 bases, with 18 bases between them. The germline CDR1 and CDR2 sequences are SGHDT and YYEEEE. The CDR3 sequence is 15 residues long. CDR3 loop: CASSQGPPGTDTQYF. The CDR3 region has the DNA TGTGCCAGCAGCCAAGGTCCCCCGGGTACCGATACGCAGTATTTT.

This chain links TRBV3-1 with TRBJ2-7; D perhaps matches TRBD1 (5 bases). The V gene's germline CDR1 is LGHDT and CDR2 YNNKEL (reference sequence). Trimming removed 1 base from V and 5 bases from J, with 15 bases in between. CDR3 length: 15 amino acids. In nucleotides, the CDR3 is TGTGCCAGCAGCCAAGGGCTGGCAGGGCGCGACGAGCAGTACTTC. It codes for CASSQGLAGRDEQYF.

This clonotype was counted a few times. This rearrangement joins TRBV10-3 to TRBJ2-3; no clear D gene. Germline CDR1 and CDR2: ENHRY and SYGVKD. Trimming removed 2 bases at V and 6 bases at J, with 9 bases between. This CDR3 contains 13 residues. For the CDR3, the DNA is TGTGCCATCAGTGAGGTCTCGGTCGATACGCAGTATTTT. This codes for CAISEVSVDTQYF.

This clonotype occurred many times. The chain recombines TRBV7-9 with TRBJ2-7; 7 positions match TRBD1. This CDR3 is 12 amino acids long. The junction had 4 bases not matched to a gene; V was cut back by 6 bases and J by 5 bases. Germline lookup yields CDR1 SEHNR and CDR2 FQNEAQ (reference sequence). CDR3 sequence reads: CASSSTGNEQYF. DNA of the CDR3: TGTGCCAGCAGTTCGACAGGGAACGAGCAGTACTTC.

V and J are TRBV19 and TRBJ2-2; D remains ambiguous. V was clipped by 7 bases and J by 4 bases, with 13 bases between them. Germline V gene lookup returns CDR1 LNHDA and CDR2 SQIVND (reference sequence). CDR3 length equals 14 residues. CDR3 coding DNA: TGTGCCAGTACAAGGACGGAGCGCACCGGGGAGCTGTTTTTT. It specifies CASTRTERTGELFF.

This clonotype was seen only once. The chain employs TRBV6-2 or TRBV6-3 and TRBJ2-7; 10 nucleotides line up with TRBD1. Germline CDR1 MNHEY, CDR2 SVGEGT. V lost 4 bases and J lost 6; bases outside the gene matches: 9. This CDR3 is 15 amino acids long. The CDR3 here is CASSSRQGARFEQYF. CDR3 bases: TGTGCCAGCAGTTCCAGACAGGGGGCCCGCTTCGAGCAGTACTTC.

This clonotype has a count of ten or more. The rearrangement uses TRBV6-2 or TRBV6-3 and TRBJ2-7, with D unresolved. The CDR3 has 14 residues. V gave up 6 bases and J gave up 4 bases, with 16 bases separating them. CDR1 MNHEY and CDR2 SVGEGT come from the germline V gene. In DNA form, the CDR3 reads TGTGCCAGCAGAAAGGCGGTATTCTTTTACGAGCAGTACTTC. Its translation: CASRKAVFFYEQYF.

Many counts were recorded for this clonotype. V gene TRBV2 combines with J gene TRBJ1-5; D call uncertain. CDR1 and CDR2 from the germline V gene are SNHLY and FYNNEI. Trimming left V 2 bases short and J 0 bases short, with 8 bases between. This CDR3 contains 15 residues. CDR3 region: CASSESWYSNQPQHF. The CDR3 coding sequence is TGTGCCAGCAGTGAAAGCTGGTATAGCAATCAGCCCCAGCATTTT.

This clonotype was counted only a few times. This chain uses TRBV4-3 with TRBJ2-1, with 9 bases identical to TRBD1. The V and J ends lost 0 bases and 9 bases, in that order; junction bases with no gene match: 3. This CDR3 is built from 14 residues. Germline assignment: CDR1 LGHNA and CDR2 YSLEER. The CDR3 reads CASSQEGQGPEQFF. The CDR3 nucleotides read TGCGCCAGCAGCCAAGAGGGACAGGGTCCTGAGCAGTTCTTC.